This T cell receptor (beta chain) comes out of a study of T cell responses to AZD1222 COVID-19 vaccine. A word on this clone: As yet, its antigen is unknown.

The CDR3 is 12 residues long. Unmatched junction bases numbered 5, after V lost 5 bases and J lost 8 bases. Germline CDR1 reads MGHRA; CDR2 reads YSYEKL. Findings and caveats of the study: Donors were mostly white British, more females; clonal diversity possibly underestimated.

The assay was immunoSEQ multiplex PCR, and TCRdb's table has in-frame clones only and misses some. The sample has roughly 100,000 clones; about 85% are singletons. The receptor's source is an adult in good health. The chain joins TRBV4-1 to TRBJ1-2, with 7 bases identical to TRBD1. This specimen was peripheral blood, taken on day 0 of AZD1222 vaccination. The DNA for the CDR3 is TGCGCCAGCAGCTATGGGACAGCAGGCTACACCTTC. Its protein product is CASSYGTAGYTF.